These 30 T cell receptor beta chains originate from one sample sequenced in a study of response to subunit inactivated influenza vaccine. TCRdb independently ran MiXCR on the RT-PCR reads; one entry per CDR3 protein. The sample records 450,000 to 600,000 distinct CDR3 sequences, approximately 17% being singletons. Here the sequenced sample was CD4+ T cells sorted from PBMCs, taken less than 30 months after vaccination. These receptors were collected from a man aged 50-75 years who received an inactivated influenza vaccine.

This clonotype was found a few times. The J gene is TRBJ2-7, the V gene TRBV28, with D unresolved. V gave up 5 bases and J gave up 2 bases, with 10 bases separating them. CDR3 length equals 13 residues. Germline V gene sequence: CDR1 MDHEN, CDR2 SYDVKM. CDR3 nucleotide sequence: TGTGCCAGCAGTCCGATCGGGCCCTACGAGCAGTACTTC. Its translation is CASSPIGPYEQYF.

This clonotype was observed at least ten times. The genes are TRBV12-3 or TRBV12-4 and TRBJ2-1, with 9 bases lining up with TRBD1. The CDR3 length is 14 residues. The trim removed 6 bases at V and 11 bases at J, leaving 11 bases unmatched. CDR3 sequence: CASREQGAGIQQFF. CDR3 sequence (DNA): TGTGCCAGCAGGGAACAGGGGGCCGGGATTCAGCAGTTCTTC.

This clonotype was recorded a few times. V gene TRBV18 combines with J gene TRBJ1-4; 9 nucleotides align to TRBD1. J was trimmed by 5 bases and V by 6 bases; bases with no gene match: 10. The CDR3 loop spans 16 amino acids. Per germline, CDR1 KGHSH and CDR2 LQKENI. CDR3 coding DNA: TGTGCCAGCTCCCCTGTCCCCGGGACAGGGAATGAAAAACTGTTTTTT. As protein: CASSPVPGTGNEKLFF.

V is TRBV6-2 or TRBV6-3 and J is TRBJ2-7; 8 bases fit TRBD1. With 7 bases clipped from V and 7 bases from J, the junction kept 15 bases outside the gene matches. CDR3 length equals 15 residues. Germline-derived CDR1 and CDR2 are MNHEY and SVGEGT. The CDR3 reads CASNQWQGARGEQYF. DNA for the CDR3: TGTGCCAGCAACCAATGGCAGGGGGCGCGAGGAGAGCAGTACTTC.

This chain links TRBV11-1 with TRBJ2-3, with 9 bases matching TRBD2. Trimming removed 5 bases from V and 2 bases from J; junction bases left unmatched: 8. Germline CDR1 is SGHAT and CDR2 is FQDESV (reference sequence). This CDR3 has 16 residues. For the CDR3, the DNA is TGTGCCAGCAGCGCTCAGCGGGGGGCCAACACAGATACGCAGTATTTT. Encoded protein: CASSAQRGANTDTQYF.

This clonotype has more than one count but fewer than ten. The chain links TRBV20-1 to TRBJ2-3, with 8 bases matching TRBD2. The CDR3 has 14 amino acids. Losses at the gene ends were 6 bases for V and 2 bases for J; bases not matched to a gene: 7. Looked up from germline, CDR1 is DFQATT and CDR2 is SNEGSKA (reference sequence). The CDR3: CSAPRRGDTDTQYF. As DNA, the CDR3 is TGCAGTGCCCCAAGGCGGGGGGACACAGATACGCAGTATTTT.

The table lists this clonotype with many counts. The CDR3 DNA follows: TGCAGTGCTAGACCCACTAGCGGGAGAAGAGGAGATACGCAGTATTTT. It encodes CSARPTSGRRGDTQYF. The chain joins TRBV20-1 to TRBJ2-3; TRBD2 aligns across 11 bases. Germline V gene sequence: CDR1 DFQATT, CDR2 SNEGSKA (reference sequence). V lost 2 bases to trimming and J lost 5 bases; unmatched junction nucleotides: 9. CDR3 length: 16 residues.

The J gene is TRBJ1-2, the V gene TRBV7-9; a weak D match, TRBD1 (6 bases). V lost 5 bases and J lost 3, with 16 bases in between. Per germline, CDR1 SEHNR and CDR2 FQNEAQ (reference sequence). The CDR3 consists of 15 residues. CDR3 residues: CASSGGGRADYGYTF. Here the CDR3 DNA reads TGTGCCAGCAGCGGGGGGGGCAGGGCAGACTATGGCTACACCTTC.

The chain uses TRBV4-3 and TRBJ1-3; 7 bases map to TRBD1. Trimming at V came to 0 bases and at J to 0 bases, leaving 8 bases not matched to a gene. CDR1 is LGHNA, CDR2 YSLEER, per germline. The CDR3 totals 18 residues. The CDR3 DNA follows: TGCGCCAGCAGCCAAGATCGGGCAGGGGGTAGCTCTGGAAACACCATATATTTT. Protein product: CASSQDRAGGSSGNTIYF.

This clonotype was counted at least ten times. The chain links TRBV18 to TRBJ2-2, with D unclear. The germline V and J ends were trimmed by 3 bases and 4 bases, with 6 bases remaining between them. Germline V gives CDR1 KGHSH, CDR2 LQKENI. This CDR3 is 13 amino acids long. The CDR3 nucleotides are TGTGCCAGCTCACCGCAGCCCACCGGGGAGCTGTTTTTT. Its protein is CASSPQPTGELFF.

This clonotype was picked up a small number of times. The chain couples TRBV27 to TRBJ1-1; D is unclear. Deletions cut 4 bases from V and 1 base from J, with 7 bases between. The length of the CDR3 is 13 residues. CDR1 is MNHEY, CDR2 SMNVEV, per germline (reference sequence). The CDR3 loop reads CASSYLKNTEAFF. As DNA, the CDR3 is TGTGCCAGCAGTTATCTAAAGAACACTGAAGCTTTCTTT.

The chain is built from TRBV20-1 and TRBJ2-2; D unresolved. The CDR3 extends over 13 amino acids. V lost 6 bases, J lost 9 bases, and 17 bases lay in between. Germline CDR1 is DFQATT and CDR2 is SNEGSKA (reference sequence). The CDR3 coding sequence is TGCAGTGCGCCCGTTTTCGGCCCCCGGGAGCTGTTTTTT. The encoded protein is CSAPVFGPRELFF.

The V call is TRBV28, the J call TRBJ2-2; D could derive from TRBD1 or TRBD2 (6 bases each). Germline CDR1 and CDR2: MDHEN and SYDVKM. V dropped 6 bases and J dropped 6 bases, with 17 bases sitting between them. The CDR3 runs 15 residues. CDR3 DNA: TGTGCCAGCAGAGGGCCGGGGGCTCCCTCCGGGGAGCTGTTTTTT. As protein: CASRGPGAPSGELFF.

The V gene is TRBV12-3 or TRBV12-4, the J gene TRBJ2-3, with D maybe TRBD1 (6 bases). The CDR3 length is 15 residues. Trimming left V 5 bases short and J 2 bases short, with 14 bases between. CDR3 sequence reads: CASSKGGLNTDTQYF. The DNA of the CDR3 is TGTGCCAGCAGTAAAGGGGGTCTTAACACAGATACGCAGTATTTT.

This clonotype was counted only a few times. The chain joins TRBV4-2 to TRBJ2-1, with D perhaps matching TRBD1 (5 bases). This CDR3 contains 15 residues. The V gene lost 0 bases and the J gene lost 5 bases, with 11 bases spanning the gap. Germline V gene data show CDR1 as LGHNA and CDR2 as YNFKEQ. CDR3 nucleotide sequence: TGTGCCAGCAGCCAAGACGGACACGACGACAATGAGCAGTTCTTC. Translating gives CASSQDGHDDNEQFF.

The V call is TRBV27, the J call TRBJ1-6; 11 nucleotides line up with TRBD1. The CDR3 has 17 amino acids. The trim removed 2 bases at V and 9 bases at J, leaving 9 bases unmatched. Germline CDR1 is MNHEY and CDR2 is SMNVEV (reference sequence). The CDR3 region has the DNA TGTGCCAGCAGTTTAGAGACACCGGGACAGGGGGTTTCACCCCTCCACTTT. Its protein product is CASSLETPGQGVSPLHF.

This clonotype occurred many times. The chain employs TRBV5-5 and TRBJ2-4; D may match TRBD1 or TRBD2 (5 bases each). The CDR3 consists of 16 residues. V gave up 3 bases and J gave up 0 bases, with 13 bases separating them. CDR1 and CDR2 from the germline V gene are SGHKS and YYEKEE (reference sequence). The CDR3 DNA reads as TGTGCCAGCAGCTCGGGACGGATACTAGCCAAAAACATTCAGTACTTC. This translates into CASSSGRILAKNIQYF.

This clonotype turned up a few times. The chain is built from TRBV2 and TRBJ2-7; D might be TRBD1 (5 bases). This CDR3 has 15 residues. Trimming cost V 2 bases and J 2 bases, with 13 bases left between them. Germline V gives CDR1 SNHLY, CDR2 FYNNEI. DNA for the CDR3: TGTGCCAGCAGTGAACAGCCGACAGTTACCTACGAGCAGTACTTC. This translates into CASSEQPTVTYEQYF.

The chain uses TRBV11-2 and TRBJ2-2, with a possible D match to TRBD1 (5 bases). The CDR3 consists of 15 residues. V lost 2 bases, J lost 4 bases, and 11 bases lay in between. Germline CDR1 SGHAT, CDR2 FQNNGV. Here the CDR3 reads CASSLFRVGTGELFF. CDR3 in DNA: TGTGCCAGCAGCTTATTCAGGGTGGGCACCGGGGAGCTGTTTTTT. Using reference TRBV11-2 and TRBJ2-2 for the parts outside the CDR3, the full variable domain is EAGVAQSPRYKIIEKRQSVAFWCNPISGHATLYWYQQILGQGPKLLIQFQNNGVVDDSQLPKDRFSAERLKGVDSTLKIQPAKLEDSAVYLCASSLFRVGTGELFFGEGSRLTVL.

The chain carries TRBV7-2 and TRBJ1-6; TRBD1 agrees at 8 bases. This CDR3 comprises 16 residues. Germline CDR1 SGHTA, CDR2 FQGNSA. V trimming: 3 bases; J trimming: 5 bases; junction bases outside the gene matches: 6. The CDR3 coding sequence is TGTGCCAGCAGCTTTTCCGGACAGGGAAATAATTCACCCCTCCACTTT. It is translated as CASSFSGQGNNSPLHF.

The V call is TRBV5-1, the J call TRBJ2-7; 8 bases are a match to TRBD1. Germline assignment: CDR1 SGHRS and CDR2 YFSETQ. The trim removed 2 bases at V and 5 bases at J, leaving 9 bases unmatched. The CDR3 sequence is 15 residues long. The CDR3 region has the DNA TGCGCCAGCAGCTTTGGATCAGGGGGCAGAGACGAGCAGTACTTC. Amino acids: CASSFGSGGRDEQYF.

This clonotype was seen a handful of times. This chain joins TRBV29-1 and TRBJ2-2; the match to TRBD2 covers 12 bases. With V trimmed by 7 bases and J by 0 bases, 6 bases remained unmatched. CDR1 is SQVTM, CDR2 ANQGSEA, per germline. This CDR3 region has 16 residues. CDR3 sequence: CSDSRLAGANTGELFF. The DNA of the CDR3 is TGCAGCGACAGCAGACTAGCGGGGGCGAACACCGGGGAGCTGTTTTTT.

This clonotype showed up just a few times. The DNA of the CDR3 is TGCGCCAGCAGCGCAAGGACAGGGAACACCGGGGAGCTGTTTTTT. Its protein is CASSARTGNTGELFF. V usage is TRBV5-1 and J usage is TRBJ2-2; 7 bases fit TRBD1. The CDR3 is 15 amino acids. The V and J ends lost 4 bases and 1 base, in that order; junction bases with no gene match: 4. The germline V gene has CDR1 SGHRS and CDR2 YFSETQ.

This clonotype was counted only a few times. This chain uses TRBV5-6 with TRBJ2-7; D not certain. Trimming removed 0 bases at V and 2 bases at J, with 6 bases between. Germline V lookup: CDR1 SGHDT, CDR2 YYEEEE. The CDR3 runs to 13 residues. The CDR3: CASSLERTYEQYF. The CDR3 DNA reads as TGTGCCAGCAGCTTGGAACGGACCTACGAGCAGTACTTC.

The chain couples TRBV5-4 to TRBJ2-3; 9 bases are shared with TRBD2. The CDR3 is 15 residues long. Germline trimming cut 7 bases from V and 5 bases from J; bases unmatched to any gene: 11. Germline CDR1 is SGHNT and CDR2 is YYREEE (reference sequence). CDR3 sequence reads: CASGYSGGRGDTQYF. The CDR3 coding sequence is TGTGCCAGCGGTTATAGCGGGGGCCGGGGAGATACGCAGTATTTT. Together with reference TRBV5-4 and TRBJ2-3, the CDR3 gives the full variable domain: ETGVTQSPTHLIKTRGQQVTLRCSSQSGHNTVSWYQQALGQGPQFIFQYYREEENGRGNFPPRFSGLQFPNYSSELNVNALELDDSALYLCASGYSGGRGDTQYFGPGTRLTVL.

This clonotype was counted only a few times. This chain joins TRBV6-1 and TRBJ2-1; TRBD1 is a possible D gene (6 bases). V was pared by 6 bases and J by 9 bases, with 12 bases between. This CDR3 spans 12 amino acids. Looked up from germline, CDR1 is MNHNS and CDR2 is SASEGT. Here the CDR3 reads CASRHTGSEQFF. In nucleotides, the CDR3 is TGTGCCAGCAGGCATACAGGGTCTGAGCAGTTCTTC.

This clonotype was recorded a few times. The chain recombines TRBV5-5 with TRBJ2-7; D not certain. Germline CDR1 and CDR2: SGHKS and YYEKEE (reference sequence). V was cut by 1 base and J by 0 bases, with 8 bases left in between. CDR3 length: 14 amino acids. CDR3 bases: TGTGCCAGCAGCTTGAATTTCGTCTCCTACGAGCAGTACTTC. Translated: CASSLNFVSYEQYF.

In its sample, this clonotype was seen a few times. The rearrangement joins TRBV18 to TRBJ2-1, with unresolved D. Germline values: CDR1 KGHSH, CDR2 LQKENI. The V gene lost 3 bases and the J gene lost 8 bases, with 5 bases spanning the gap. This CDR3 contains 11 residues. The DNA of the CDR3 is TGTGCCAGCTCACCTTTCGATGAGCAGTTCTTC. Translation gives CASSPFDEQFF.

This clonotype showed up many times. The V and J genes are TRBV6-2 or TRBV6-3 and TRBJ1-2; perhaps TRBD1 as D (5 bases). Germline V gene sequence: CDR1 MNHEY, CDR2 SVGEGT. V lost 3 bases and J 4 bases, leaving 21 bases between the germline ends. The CDR3 extends over 17 amino acids. CDR3 sequence: CASSYIRGPEEVYGYTF. DNA for the CDR3: TGTGCCAGCAGTTATATTAGGGGCCCAGAAGAGGTCTATGGCTACACCTTC.

The table lists this clonotype with a few counts. J is TRBJ2-2 and V is TRBV4-2; TRBD2 matches 9 bases. Losses at the gene ends were 0 bases for V and 4 bases for J; bases not matched to a gene: 0. There are 15 residues in the CDR3. Germline V gives CDR1 LGHNA, CDR2 YNFKEQ. Here the CDR3 DNA reads TGTGCCAGCAGCCAAGAAGCGGGAGGCACCGGGGAGCTGTTTTTT. It codes for CASSQEAGGTGELFF.